This TCR beta chain comes out of a study of T cell repertoires in cytomegalovirus infection. Study-wide background: In the study, CMV epitopes included recently identified HLA-C-restricted and well-studied HLA-B-restricted ones. In public TCR beta signatures, there were indications of both CMV infection and matching HLA type.

TCRdb passed the reads through MiXCR, listing each CDR3 protein once. This sample has about 830,000 distinct CDR3 sequences, with approximately 29% found just once. CDR3 length: 12 amino acids. The V end was cut by 2 bases, the J end by 11 bases, with 8 bases between. Germline CDR1 reads SGHDT; CDR2 reads YYEEEE. A note on this clonotype: The antigen is not known.

Study outcomes and limitations: Predominance within the ex vivo response was attributable to HLA-C-restricted CMV-specific TCR beta clonotypes. Individuals carrying CMV plus the relevant HLA were identified by cumulative frequency of public TCR beta families.

This chain uses TRBV5-6 with TRBJ1-6, with a weak D call TRBD1 (5 bases). The sample was cultured CD8+ T cells from PBMCs, taken from culture after CMV antigen stimulation. The clonotype originates from a human donor in good health (CMV status not recorded). Some clones in this sample may be carry-over from other donors' samples. In DNA form, the CDR3 reads TGTGCCAGCAGCTTTGGGGGGACACCCCTCCACTTT. Translation gives CASSFGGTPLHF.